Below, 17 T cell receptor beta chains from the same sample are listed, as sequenced in a study of blood T cell repertoires in COVID-19. The method was immunoSEQ multiplex PCR; TCRdb's version includes in-frame clones alone and lacks a portion of them. The sample has around 60,000 clones; approximately 86% are singletons. Source material: peripheral blood. These receptors were obtained from a man aged 50 or older with active COVID-19.

The rearrangement links TRBV2 to TRBJ2-3; D ambiguous. The germline V gene encodes CDR1 SNHLY and CDR2 FYNNEI. The CDR3 length is 11 residues. V dropped 4 bases and J dropped 4 bases, with 3 bases sitting between them. The CDR3 nucleotides read TGTGCCAGCAGTGCCGCAGATACGCAGTATTTT. As protein: CASSAADTQYF.

The gene calls are TRBV9 and TRBJ2-1; 9 bases match TRBD2. V shed 4 bases and J 9 bases; nucleotides not matched to a gene: 11. Germline CDR1 SGDLS, CDR2 YYNGEE. CDR3 length: 15 amino acids. The CDR3 DNA reads as TGTGCCAGCAGCCTAGACCTAGCGGGGTTGAGTGAGCAGTTCTTC. Encoded protein: CASSLDLAGLSEQFF.

The V gene is TRBV13, the J gene TRBJ2-1; 11 bases align to TRBD1. V shed 4 bases, J shed 5 bases, and the junction held 4 bases outside the gene matches. In germline, CDR1 is PRHDT, CDR2 FYEKMQ (reference sequence). The CDR3 runs to 15 residues. Written as DNA, the CDR3 is TGTGCCAGCAGCTCGCGGACAGGGGGCCACAATGAGCAGTTCTTC. Translation gives CASSSRTGGHNEQFF.

J is TRBJ1-4 and V is TRBV7-9; 8 bases are a match to TRBD1. CDR1 and CDR2 from the germline V gene are SEHNR and FQNEAQ (reference sequence). The V gene end was trimmed by 2 bases and the J gene end by 5 bases; junction bases not matched to a gene: 4. This CDR3 spans 15 amino acids. The CDR3 DNA sequence: TGTGCCAGCAGCTTACTGACAGGGGTGAATGAAAAACTGTTTTTT. Protein product: CASSLLTGVNEKLFF.

V and J are TRBV2 and TRBJ2-7, with 8 bases identical to TRBD2. CDR1 and CDR2 from the germline V gene are SNHLY and FYNNEI. The CDR3 runs to 18 residues. With 3 bases clipped from V and 3 bases from J, the junction kept 16 bases outside the gene matches. CDR3 bases: TGTGCCAGCAGTGACGGACGGGGGGGCCTAGGCCTCCTCTACGAGCAGTACTTC. It codes for CASSDGRGGLGLLYEQYF.

J is TRBJ2-1 and V is TRBV27; the D gene is possibly TRBD1 (6 bases). CDR1 MNHEY and CDR2 SMNVEV come from the germline V gene (reference sequence). Trimming left V 6 bases short and J 4 bases short, with 13 bases between. This CDR3 has 14 residues. This CDR3 is CASSPMDSYNEQFF. The DNA of the CDR3 is TGTGCCAGCAGCCCGATGGACAGTTACAATGAGCAGTTCTTC.

This CDR3 reads CASNCEGSNQPQHF. The CDR3 DNA follows: TGTGCCAGCAACTGCGAGGGTAGCAATCAGCCCCAGCATTTT. The chain uses TRBV25-1 and TRBJ1-5; D is uncertain. Germline assignment: CDR1 MGHDK and CDR2 SYGVNS. V lost 7 bases and J 0 bases, leaving 10 bases between the germline ends. This CDR3 is built from 14 residues.

The rearrangement links TRBV5-1 to TRBJ1-2; D is unresolved. This CDR3 spans 16 amino acids. Germline CDR1 is SGHRS and CDR2 is YFSETQ. V lost 0 bases and J 3 bases, leaving 15 bases between the germline ends. The chain's CDR3 is CASSLDRTLRDYGYTF. CDR3 DNA sequence: TGCGCCAGCAGCTTGGATAGGACCTTGCGGGACTATGGCTACACCTTC.

The DNA for the CDR3 is TGTGCCAGCAGCCGGGTCGGGGGGACAGATACGCAGTATTTT. Translating it yields CASSRVGGTDTQYF. The chain employs TRBV7-2 and TRBJ2-3; TRBD2 matches 7 bases. This CDR3 is 14 amino acids long. Trimming at V came to 5 bases and at J to 3 bases, leaving 5 bases not matched to a gene. In germline, CDR1 is SGHTA, CDR2 FQGNSA.

This sequence joins TRBV25-1 and TRBJ2-5, with 14 bases fitting TRBD2. The length of the CDR3 is 18 residues. Germline CDR1 MGHDK, CDR2 SYGVNS. V lost 3 bases and J lost 5; bases outside the gene matches: 11. The CDR3 spells CASSDQAPGLAGGETQYF. The CDR3 DNA reads TGTGCCAGCAGTGATCAAGCCCCCGGACTAGCGGGGGGTGAGACCCAGTACTTC.

This chain links TRBV9 with TRBJ1-3; D not certain. V was clipped by 3 bases and J by 0 bases, with 4 bases between them. CDR1 is SGDLS and CDR2 is YYNGEE in the germline V gene. The CDR3 is made up of 13 amino acids. The CDR3 region is CASSDISGNTIYF. The CDR3 bases are TGTGCCAGCAGCGACATCTCTGGAAACACCATATATTTT.

This rearrangement joins TRBV11-3 to TRBJ1-3; maybe TRBD1 (6 bases). There are 16 residues in the CDR3. V gave up 3 bases and J gave up 4 bases, with 16 bases separating them. Germline-derived CDR1 and CDR2 are SGHNT and YENEEA. The CDR3 bases are TGTGCCAGCAGCTTTGGGCCACGGGACATCGGAAACACCATATATTTT. It specifies CASSFGPRDIGNTIYF.

V and J are TRBV5-1 and TRBJ1-2, with a possible D match to TRBD1 (6 bases). V lost 7 bases, J lost 0 bases, and 10 bases lay in between. Germline loops: CDR1 SGHRS, CDR2 YFSETQ. The CDR3 extends over 13 amino acids. CDR3 in amino acids: CASRDNPNYGYTF. CDR3 nucleotides: TGCGCCAGCCGGGACAACCCTAACTATGGCTACACCTTC.

The chain employs TRBV12-3 or TRBV12-4 and TRBJ2-3, with D unclear. This CDR3 contains 11 residues. Trimming stripped 6 bases from V and 4 bases from J, with 5 bases between. The CDR3 DNA reads as TGTGCCAGCAGCAACTCAGATACGCAGTATTTT. Its protein product is CASSNSDTQYF.

This chain joins TRBV5-1 and TRBJ2-2; D is undetermined. The CDR3 loop spans 15 amino acids. V was pared by 0 bases and J by 5 bases, with 11 bases between. In germline, CDR1 is SGHRS, CDR2 YFSETQ. CDR3 nucleotides: TGCGCCAGCAGCTTGGGAAGCGTTGGGACCGGGGAGCTGTTTTTT. As protein: CASSLGSVGTGELFF.

In the case of this clone: A read error may produce the germline difference seen at one junction end. J is TRBJ2-2 and V is TRBV7-7; 10 nucleotides line up with TRBD1. CDR3 length equals 15 residues. The V gene's germline CDR1 is SSHAT and CDR2 FNYEAQ (reference sequence). The CDR3 here is CASSLDRGGAGELFF. DNA for the CDR3: TGTGCTAGCAGCTTGGACAGGGGGGGGGCCGGGGAGCTGTTTTTT.

The V and J genes are TRBV4-3 and TRBJ1-2; 7 bases map to TRBD1. J was trimmed by 3 bases and V by 3 bases; bases with no gene match: 4. This CDR3 region has 14 residues. Germline V CDR1 and CDR2: LGHNA, YSLEER. As DNA, the CDR3 is TGCGCCAGCAGCCAGACAGGGTCGTACTATGGCTACACCTTC. Translation: CASSQTGSYYGYTF.